This T cell receptor beta chain comes out of a study of CD8 T cells in ankylosing spondylitis. Making the TCR beta libraries involved quantitative 5'-RACE with molecular barcodes. TCRdb independently ran MiXCR on the 5' RACE reads; one entry per CDR3 protein. The sample lists 150,000 or so distinct CDR3 sequences, approximately 10% occurring once. CDR1 is MNHEY and CDR2 is SVGAGI in the germline V gene. V lost 0 bases to trimming and J lost 5 bases; unmatched junction nucleotides: 3. The CDR3 totals 14 residues. Concerning this clonotype: Its target is unknown.

Broader study findings: In ankylosing spondylitis blood, a motif of several highly homologous TCR beta variants appeared characteristic. Matched ankylosing spondylitis synovial fluid reportedly showed significant enrichment of disease-linked clones.

Sequencing was carried out using blood, either unsorted or a sorted T cell fraction (not recorded which). The chain uses TRBV6-5 and TRBJ2-7; 8 bases line up with TRBD2. This sequence originates from a male donor with ankylosing spondylitis or in good health (not recorded which). CDR3 protein: CASSYSAGGDEQYF. For the CDR3, the DNA is TGTGCCAGCAGTTACTCGGCGGGAGGCGACGAGCAGTACTTC.